What follows are 6 T cell receptor beta chains derived from one specimen sequenced in a study of blood T cell repertoires in COVID-19. Assay used: immunoSEQ multiplex PCR; TCRdb lists only in-frame clones, some missing. Of around 150,000 clones listed, 60% to 80% are singletons. Sample: peripheral blood. These receptors were collected from a man aged 55-75 years who had recovered from COVID-19.

This clone was detected once. This chain uses TRBV27 with TRBJ1-5; 7 positions agree with TRBD1. Germline V CDR1 and CDR2: MNHEY, SMNVEV (reference sequence). This CDR3 has 14 amino acids. The V gene end was trimmed by 2 bases and the J gene end by 7 bases; junction bases not matched to a gene: 5. DNA of the CDR3: TGTGCCAGCAGTTTAAAGGGGGCGCGGCAGCCCCAGCATTTT. The encoded protein is CASSLKGARQPQHF.

CDR3 loop: CASSQVSGRAGREQFF. The CDR3 DNA reads TGTGCCAGCAGCCAAGTGAGCGGGAGGGCCGGCCGTGAGCAGTTCTTC. The rearrangement uses TRBV3-1 (or the pseudogene TRBV3-2) and TRBJ2-1; 10 nucleotides line up with TRBD2. Germline CDR1 is LGHDT and CDR2 is YNNKEL (reference sequence). J gave up 9 bases and V 1 base, and 9 bases lay outside the gene matches. The CDR3 is 16 residues long.

This clone appeared once. CDR3 DNA sequence: TGTGCCAGCAGCCAAGATGGGGCAGGCCCAGGCTATGGCTACACCTTC. It specifies CASSQDGAGPGYGYTF. The chain recombines TRBV4-2 with TRBJ1-2; D perhaps matches TRBD1 (5 bases). Germline values: CDR1 LGHNA, CDR2 YNFKEQ. This CDR3 comprises 16 residues. Between the trimmed V and J ends, which lost 0 bases and 4 bases, there was a span of 15 bases.

This rearrangement joins TRBV5-1 to TRBJ2-7; D is unresolved. V dropped 3 bases and J dropped 1 base, with 14 bases sitting between them. Germline V CDR1 and CDR2: SGHRS, YFSETQ. This CDR3 region has 15 residues. For the CDR3, the DNA is TGCGCCAGCAGCTCCTCAGTTTCTTATTCCTACGAGCAGTACTTC. Translated, it gives CASSSSVSYSYEQYF.

V usage is TRBV19 and J usage is TRBJ2-1, with TRBD2 identical over 7 bases. Germline V gene data show CDR1 as LNHDA and CDR2 as SQIVND (reference sequence). The V and J ends lost 2 bases and 5 bases, in that order; junction bases with no gene match: 6. CDR3 size: 15 residues. CDR3 sequence reads: CASSISGLVNNEQFF. CDR3 DNA sequence: TGTGCCAGTAGTATATCCGGACTAGTCAACAATGAGCAGTTCTTC.

The rearrangement links TRBV5-4 to TRBJ2-3; 10 bases map to TRBD2. Germline V gives CDR1 SGHNT, CDR2 YYREEE (reference sequence). With 4 bases clipped from V and 5 bases from J, the junction kept 7 bases outside the gene matches. This CDR3 comprises 15 residues. The CDR3 DNA sequence: TGTGCCAGCAGCGGCCGCCTAGCGGGAGAAGATACGCAGTATTTT. It translates to CASSGRLAGEDTQYF.